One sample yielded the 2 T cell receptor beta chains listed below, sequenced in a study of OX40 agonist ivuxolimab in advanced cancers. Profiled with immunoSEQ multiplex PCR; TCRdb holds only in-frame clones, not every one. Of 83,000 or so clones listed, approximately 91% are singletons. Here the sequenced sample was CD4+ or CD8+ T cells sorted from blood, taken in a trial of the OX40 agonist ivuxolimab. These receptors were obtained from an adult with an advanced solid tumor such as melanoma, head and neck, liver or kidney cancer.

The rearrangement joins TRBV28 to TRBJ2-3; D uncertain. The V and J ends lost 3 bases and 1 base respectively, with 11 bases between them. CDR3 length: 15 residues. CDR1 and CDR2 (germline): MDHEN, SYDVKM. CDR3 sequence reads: CASSFRVGRTDTQYF. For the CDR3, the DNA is TGTGCCAGCAGTTTTAGGGTCGGGCGCACAGATACGCAGTATTTT.

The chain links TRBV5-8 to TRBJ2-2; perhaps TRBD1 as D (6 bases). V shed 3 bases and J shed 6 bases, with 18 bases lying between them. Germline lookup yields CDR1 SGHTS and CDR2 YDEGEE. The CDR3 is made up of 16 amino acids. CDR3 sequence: CASSSRGGIPPGELFF. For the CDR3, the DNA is TGTGCCAGCAGCTCACGAGGGGGTATCCCCCCCGGGGAGCTGTTTTTT.